The clone carrying this T cell receptor (beta chain) was picked up a small number of times. Its target is unknown. Isolated RNA was reverse transcribed in full, so expressed TCRB transcripts were sequenced. The assay was immunoSEQ multiplex PCR, and TCRdb's table has in-frame clones only and misses some. The sample has over 150,000 clones; about a tenth are singletons. The source of the sample is a study of beta chain features in type 1 diabetes. The overall study: Across all samples, fewer than 120,000,000 sorted cells were examined. General study results and limits: Within each of all four CD4+ subsets, Type 1 diabetes patients had TCRB CDR3s that were moderately but significantly shorter. A possible short-template PCR bias applies equally to patients and controls. The naive, central memory and Treg TCRB repertoires showed an apparent similarity that was greater among patients than among healthy donors.

Purity above 95% was achieved in all sorted populations. The CDR3 is 14 residues long. CDR1 SEHNR and CDR2 FQNEAQ come from the germline V gene (reference sequence). The V segment lost 3 bases and the J segment 4 bases; nucleotides outside the gene matches: 4. This TCR derives from a man aged 25-45 years with type 1 diabetes. Sequenced material: central memory CD4+ T cells from blood. The chain uses TRBV7-9 and TRBJ1-2; 8 bases match TRBD1. CDR3 region: CASSLTGVSYGYTF. CDR3 nucleotides: TGTGCCAGCAGCTTGACAGGGGTTAGCTATGGCTACACCTTC.